A single sample is the source of the 7 T cell receptor beta chains below, sequenced in a study of blood T cell repertoires in COVID-19. Profiled with immunoSEQ multiplex PCR; TCRdb holds only in-frame clones, not every one. The sample has approximately 65,000 clones, 88% seen once. What was sequenced was peripheral blood. The receptors come from a human donor in a cohort sampled during active COVID-19.

This chain links TRBV18 with TRBJ1-1, with D unresolved. Deletions cut 0 bases from V and 6 bases from J, with 8 bases between. The germline V gene has CDR1 KGHSH and CDR2 LQKENI. The CDR3 is made up of 13 amino acids. CDR3 nucleotides: TGTGCCAGCTCACCACCAGCCGTATCTGAAGCTTTCTTT. Protein product: CASSPPAVSEAFF.

This sequence joins TRBV6-1 and TRBJ1-2; D is perhaps TRBD1 (5 bases). The CDR3 runs to 16 residues. The V gene's germline CDR1 is MNHNS and CDR2 SASEGT. V was shortened by 3 bases and J by 4 bases, with 18 bases between the two germline ends. The CDR3 region has the DNA TGTGCCAGCAGTGAGGGTGGGGCAGGGCGTTTCTATGGCTACACCTTC. Its translation: CASSEGGAGRFYGYTF.

V is TRBV29-1 and J is TRBJ2-7; 9 bases agree with TRBD1. Trimming removed 5 bases from V and 4 bases from J; junction bases left unmatched: 12. The CDR3 runs 15 residues. The germline V gene encodes CDR1 SQVTM and CDR2 ANQGSEA. DNA of the CDR3: TGCAGCGTTAATTTCGGGACAGGGATAGCTTACGAGCAGTACTTC. Translation gives CSVNFGTGIAYEQYF.

The chain recombines TRBV19 with TRBJ1-5; 12 bases are shared with TRBD1. This CDR3 comprises 19 residues. CDR1 is LNHDA, CDR2 SQIVND, per germline (reference sequence). Germline trimming cut 4 bases from V and 4 bases from J; bases unmatched to any gene: 14. CDR3 region: CASSNAGTGGAFGNQPQHF. CDR3 sequence (DNA): TGTGCCAGTAGTAACGCAGGGACAGGGGGCGCGTTCGGTAATCAGCCCCAGCATTTT.

This clone was picked up one time. The genes are TRBV7-9 and TRBJ2-1, with 13 bases matching TRBD2. The CDR3 extends over 16 amino acids. Germline V gene data show CDR1 as SEHNR and CDR2 as FQNEAQ (reference sequence). V gave up 1 base and J gave up 4 bases; unmatched junction bases: 1. Here the CDR3 reads CASSLEGLAGYNEQFF. CDR3 coding DNA: TGTGCCAGCAGCTTAGAGGGACTAGCGGGGTACAATGAGCAGTTCTTC.

The chain carries TRBV27 and TRBJ1-2, with a possible D match to TRBD1 (6 bases). The V end was cut by 4 bases, the J end by 1 base, with 13 bases between. CDR3 length: 15 residues. Germline lookup yields CDR1 MNHEY and CDR2 SMNVEV (reference sequence). CDR3 DNA sequence: TGTGCCAGCAGTTCGTTTGGGACACTTAACTATGGCTACACCTTC. Encoded protein: CASSSFGTLNYGYTF.

The J gene is TRBJ2-1, the V gene TRBV30; TRBD2 aligns across 8 bases. The CDR3 length is 13 residues. Germline CDR1 and CDR2: GTSNPN and SVGIG (reference sequence). Losses at the gene ends were 4 bases for V and 6 bases for J; bases not matched to a gene: 5. The CDR3 sequence is CAWKASGLNEQFF. The CDR3 DNA is TGTGCCTGGAAGGCTAGCGGGCTCAATGAGCAGTTCTTC.